This T cell receptor beta chain derives from a study of identifying expanded T cells in peripheral blood. TCRdb's copy holds only in-frame clones and misses some; the assay was immunoSEQ multiplex PCR. The sample records fewer than 80,000 clones, under 85% being singletons. The length of the CDR3 is 13 residues. From germline, CDR1 is SNHLY and CDR2 FYNNEI. The ends lost 7 bases at V and 6 bases at J; junction bases unmatched: 9. The source of this sequence is a person between 18 and 75 years old in good health. Input material: blood. The chain combines TRBV2 with TRBJ2-7; TRBD2 agrees at 7 bases. The CDR3 region has the DNA TGTGCCAGCATGAATTACGGGGGGATCGAGCAGTACTTC. It yields the protein CASMNYGGIEQYF. The variable domain in full, with the rest retrieved from reference TRBV2 and TRBJ2-7, is EPEVTQTPSHQVTQMGQEVILRCVPISNHLYFYWYRQILGQKVEFLVSFYNNEISEKSEIFDDQFSVERPDGSNFTLKIRSTKLEDSAMYFCASMNYGGIEQYFGPGTRLTVT.